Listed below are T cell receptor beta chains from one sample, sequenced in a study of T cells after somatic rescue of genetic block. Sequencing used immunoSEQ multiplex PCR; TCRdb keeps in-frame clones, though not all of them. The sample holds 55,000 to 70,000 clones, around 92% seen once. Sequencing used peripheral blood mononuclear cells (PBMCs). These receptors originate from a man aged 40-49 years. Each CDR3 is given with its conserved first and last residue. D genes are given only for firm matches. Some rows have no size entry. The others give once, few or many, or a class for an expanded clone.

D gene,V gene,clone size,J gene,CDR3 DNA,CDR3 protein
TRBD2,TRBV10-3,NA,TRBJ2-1,TGTGCCATCAGTGAGCGGCTAGCGGGAGAACCCCCTTACAATGAGCAGTTCTTC,CAISERLAGEPPYNEQFF
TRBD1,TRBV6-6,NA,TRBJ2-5,TGTGCCAGCAGCCGGGACAGAAGAGGGGAGACCCAGTACTTC,CASSRDRRGETQYF
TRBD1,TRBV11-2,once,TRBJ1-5,TGTGCCAGCAGCTGGGGGACAGGGGACAATCAGCCCCAGCATTTT,CASSWGTGDNQPQHF
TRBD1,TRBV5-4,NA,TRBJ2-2,TGTGCCAGCAGCCCGCCCGGGACAGGGGACACCGGGGAGCTGTTTTTT,CASSPPGTGDTGELFF
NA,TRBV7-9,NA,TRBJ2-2,TGTGCCAGCAGCCGACGGTTGGGGGCTGGCACCGGGGAGCTGTTTTTT,CASSRRLGAGTGELFF
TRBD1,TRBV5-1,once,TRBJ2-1,TGCGCCAGCAGCTTACAGGGGAATTCCTACAATGAGCAGTTCTTC,CASSLQGNSYNEQFF
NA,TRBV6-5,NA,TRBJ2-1,TGTGCCAGCAGTTACTCAAGCAGGGCTTGGTTCTTC,CASSYSSRAWFF
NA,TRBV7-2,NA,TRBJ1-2,TGTGCCAGCAGCCACTCCGGCCCGGGAGACGACAACTATGGCTACACCTTC,CASSHSGPGDDNYGYTF
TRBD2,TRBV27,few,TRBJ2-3,TGTGCCAGCAAGCCCTTAGCGGGAGGAAGGGCAGATACGCAGTATTTT,CASKPLAGGRADTQYF
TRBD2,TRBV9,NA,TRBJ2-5,TGTGCCAGCAGCGTTTCTAGCGGGGTTCAAGAGACCCAGTACTTC,CASSVSSGVQETQYF
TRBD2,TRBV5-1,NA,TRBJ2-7,TGCGCCAGCACGGCTAGCGGGAGTTACGAGCAGTACTTC,CASTASGSYEQYF
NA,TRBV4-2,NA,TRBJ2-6,TGTGCCAGCAGCCAAGATTTAGGGACTGGGGCCAACGTCCTGACTTTC,CASSQDLGTGANVLTF
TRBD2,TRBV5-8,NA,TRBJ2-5,TGTGCCAGCAGCTTGGAGACTAGCAGGCAGACCCAGTACTTC,CASSLETSRQTQYF
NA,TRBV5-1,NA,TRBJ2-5,TGCGCCAGCAGCCTAGGACAGCGGGAGACCCAGTACTTC,CASSLGQRETQYF
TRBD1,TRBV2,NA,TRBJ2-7,TGTGCCAGCAGTCGAGACAGGGGTTACACTTACGAGCAGTACTTC,CASSRDRGYTYEQYF
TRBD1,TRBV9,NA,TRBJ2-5,TGTGCCAGCAGCGTAGCTCCGGACAGGGGGCGTGAGACCCAGTACTTC,CASSVAPDRGRETQYF
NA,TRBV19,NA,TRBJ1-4,TGTGCCAGTAGTATCCCGGGTAAAGAAAAACTGTTTTTT,CASSIPGKEKLFF
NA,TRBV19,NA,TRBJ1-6,TGTGCCAGTAGTCCCCCTGTTGTCCAGTTGGACTCACCCCTCCACTTT,CASSPPVVQLDSPLHF
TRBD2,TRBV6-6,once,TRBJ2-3,TGTGCCAGCAGTTCTAGCGGGAGGAGCACAGATACGCAGTATTTT,CASSSSGRSTDTQYF
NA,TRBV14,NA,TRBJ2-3,TGTGCCAGCAGCCCCTCCGGGGGAGGAGTCACAGATACGCAGTATTTT,CASSPSGGGVTDTQYF
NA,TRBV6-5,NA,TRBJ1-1,TGTGCCAGCAGGGGACGGGAGCGCACTGAAGCTTTCTTT,CASRGRERTEAFF
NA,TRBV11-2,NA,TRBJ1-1,TGTGCCAGCAGCTTAGGGGGTAGGGCGGGAAACACTGAAGCTTTCTTT,CASSLGGRAGNTEAFF
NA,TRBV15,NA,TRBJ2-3,TGTGCCACCAGCGGGTTCTACACAGATACGCAGTATTTT,CATSGFYTDTQYF
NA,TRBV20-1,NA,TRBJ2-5,TGCAGCACGGACTTTCAAGAGACCCAGTACTTC,CSTDFQETQYF
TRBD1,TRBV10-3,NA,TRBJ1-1,TGTGCCATCAAAGGGGGCTCCACTGAAGCTTTCTTT,CAIKGGSTEAFF
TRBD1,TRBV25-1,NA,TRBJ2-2,TGTGCCAGCAGTCGGGACAGGGTGGGAACCGGGGAGCTGTTTTTT,CASSRDRVGTGELFF
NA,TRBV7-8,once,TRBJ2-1,TGTGCCAGCAGCCCCCGGCTCCCTGGGAATGAGCAGTTCTTC,CASSPRLPGNEQFF
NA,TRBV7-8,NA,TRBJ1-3,TGTGCCAGCAGCTTAGAGGGGAGCCCCTCTCCTGGAAACACCATATATTTT,CASSLEGSPSPGNTIYF
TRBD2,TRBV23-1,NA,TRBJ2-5,TGCGCCAGCAGTCGGAACAGGACTAGCGGGAGAAATTGTCTAGAGACCCAGTACTTC,CASSRNRTSGRNCLETQYF
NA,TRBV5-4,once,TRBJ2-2,TGTGCCAGCAGGTGGTCCGGGGCCACCGGGGAGCTGTTTTTT,CASRWSGATGELFF
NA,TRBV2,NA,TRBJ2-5,TGTGCCAGCAGTGAATCAGTCCAAGAGACCCAGTACTTC,CASSESVQETQYF
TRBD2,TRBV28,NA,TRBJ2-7,TGTGCCAGCAGTTTGGGTCTAGCGGATTTTTCCTACGAGCAGTACTTC,CASSLGLADFSYEQYF
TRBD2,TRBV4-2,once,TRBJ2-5,TGTGCCAGCAGCCAAGACCCCGGGACTAGCGGGGGGACCCAGTACTTC,CASSQDPGTSGGTQYF
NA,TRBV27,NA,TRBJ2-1,TGTGCCAGCAGCCCCGTGACGGTCGATGAGCAGTTCTTC,CASSPVTVDEQFF
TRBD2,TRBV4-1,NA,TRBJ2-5,TGCGCCAGCAGCCAAGATCCGGCTAGCGGGAGGGAGACCCAGTACTTC,CASSQDPASGRETQYF
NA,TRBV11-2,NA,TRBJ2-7,TGTGCCAGCAGCTTACAGAGCTACGAGCAGTACTTC,CASSLQSYEQYF
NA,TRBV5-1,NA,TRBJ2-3,TGCGCCAGCAGCTCCGGGGGAACTAGCACAGATACGCAGTATTTT,CASSSGGTSTDTQYF
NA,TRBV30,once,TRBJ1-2,TGTGCCTGTGGGGGGACCGCTAACTATGGCTACACCTTC,CACGGTANYGYTF
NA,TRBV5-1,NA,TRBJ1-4,TGCGCCAGCAGCTTGGGTGCGGGGCAATCCTTCAGTGAAAAACTGTTTTTT,CASSLGAGQSFSEKLFF
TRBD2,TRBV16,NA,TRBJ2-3,TGTGCCAGCAGCCCTCTAGCGGACACAGATACGCAGTATTTT,CASSPLADTDTQYF
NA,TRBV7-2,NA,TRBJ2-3,TGTGCCAGCAGCACTCAGGGGGGAGGGCGGGCAGATACGCAGTATTTT,CASSTQGGGRADTQYF
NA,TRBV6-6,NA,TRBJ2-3,TGTGCCAGCAACCCCTCAGGGGGGCCCAGGGGGGATACGCAGTATTTT,CASNPSGGPRGDTQYF
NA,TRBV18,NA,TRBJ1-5,TGTGCCAGCTCACCGCGCCGGGTTCACAATCAGCCCCAGCATTTT,CASSPRRVHNQPQHF
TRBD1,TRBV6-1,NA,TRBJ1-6,TGTGCCAGCACCGGACAGGGGCGGAATTCACCCCTCCACTTT,CASTGQGRNSPLHF
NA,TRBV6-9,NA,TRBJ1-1,TGTGCCAGCAGTTACACACCCGCGGGGGGCACTGAAGCTTTCTTT,CASSYTPAGGTEAFF
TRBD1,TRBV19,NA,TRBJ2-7,TGTGCCAGTAGTGCCCGGCGGACAGGGGCCTACGAGCAGTACTTC,CASSARRTGAYEQYF
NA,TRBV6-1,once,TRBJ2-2,TGTGCCAGCAGTGACGGCGGTCCTATCGGGGAGCTGTTTTTT,CASSDGGPIGELFF
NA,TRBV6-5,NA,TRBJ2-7,TGTGCCAGCAGTTACTCCAAGGGCAGCTACGAGCAGTACTTC,CASSYSKGSYEQYF
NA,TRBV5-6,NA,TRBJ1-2,TGTGCCAGCAGCTTGGTAGGGGACGGGGTGTCTGGGGGCTACACCTTC,CASSLVGDGVSGGYTF